The 32 T cell receptor beta chains below were found in one sample sequenced in a study of cytomegalovirus exposure and HLA in healthy donors. The primer mix had 60 Vbeta and 13 Jbeta primers. Measured with immunoSEQ multiplex PCR; TCRdb has only the in-frame clones, and not every one. The sample lists 76,000 or so clones, 65% to 75% occurring once. Source material: PBMCs. The receptor source for this set is a woman in her forties in good health and CMV-seropositive.

This clone occurred once. The V gene is TRBV19, the J gene TRBJ2-1, with D hard to call. This CDR3 has 17 amino acids. From germline, CDR1 is LNHDA and CDR2 SQIVND (reference sequence). Between the trimmed V and J ends, which lost 3 bases and 5 bases, there was a span of 20 bases. CDR3 bases: TGTGCCAGTAGTATGATGGCCGAACCGATGATGAACAATGAGCAGTTCTTC. Protein: CASSMMAEPMMNNEQFF.

The sample holds a few counts of this clone. This sequence joins TRBV10-3 and TRBJ2-7; TRBD2 is a possible D gene (5 bases). Germline values: CDR1 ENHRY, CDR2 SYGVKD. CDR3 length: 15 residues. Trimming left V 3 bases short and J 2 bases short, with 14 bases between. CDR3 bases: TGTGCCATCAGTGATTCGAGGGTGGGCGCCTACGAGCAGTACTTC. This codes for CAISDSRVGAYEQYF.

The CDR3 protein is CASSPPQGRNQPQHF. DNA of the CDR3: TGTGCCAGCTCACCTCCACAGGGAAGAAATCAGCCCCAGCATTTT. The chain couples TRBV18 to TRBJ1-5, with D perhaps matching TRBD1 (6 bases). Germline CDR1 reads KGHSH; CDR2 reads LQKENI. This CDR3 contains 15 residues. V was clipped by 3 bases and J by 4 bases, with 13 bases between them.

J is TRBJ2-7 and V is TRBV5-6; tentatively, D is TRBD2 (5 bases). The ends were cut back, 4 bases at V and 6 bases at J, with 26 bases in the middle. The CDR3 covers 17 residues. Germline values: CDR1 SGHDT, CDR2 YYEEEE. The CDR3 nucleotides are TGTGCCAGCAGCGTGCCTTTCCCCGGAGCAGAGCGGAGCGAGCAGTACTTC. It yields the protein CASSVPFPGAERSEQYF.

This chain uses TRBV28 with TRBJ1-4, with D possibly matching TRBD1 (6 bases). Germline V gene data show CDR1 as MDHEN and CDR2 as SYDVKM. The CDR3 spans 14 residues. V was pared by 8 bases and J by 11 bases, with 21 bases between. CDR3 in DNA: TGTGCCAGCGCTATAACAGGGAGTTCTTCGAAACTGTTTTTT. Translating gives CASAITGSSSKLFF. The entire variable domain, with the rest obtained from reference TRBV28 and TRBJ1-4, is as follows: DVKVTQSSRYLVKRTGEKVFLECVQDMDHENMFWYRQDPGLGLRLIYFSYDVKMKEKGDIPEGYSVSREKKERFSLILESASTNQTSMYLCASAITGSSSKLFFGSGTQLSVL.

V usage is TRBV4-1 and J usage is TRBJ2-1, with no clear D. V lost 1 base and J lost 7, with 17 bases in between. Germline lookup yields CDR1 MGHRA and CDR2 YSYEKL. This CDR3 has 16 residues. CDR3 region: CASSQAPASGMNEQFF. DNA for the CDR3: TGCGCCAGCAGCCAAGCGCCGGCTAGTGGTATGAATGAGCAGTTCTTC.

The CDR3 is CAWSAGQVYGYTF. The CDR3 DNA reads TGTGCCTGGAGTGCGGGACAGGTCTATGGCTACACCTTC. The rearrangement uses TRBV30 and TRBJ1-2, with 8 bases fitting TRBD1. J lost 4 bases, V lost 1 base, and 2 bases had no gene match. The CDR3 runs to 13 residues. Germline loops: CDR1 GTSNPN, CDR2 SVGIG (reference sequence). Based on the CDR3 plus reference TRBV30 and TRBJ1-2, the full variable domain is SQTIHQWPATLVQPVGSPLSLECTVEGTSNPNLYWYRQAAGRGLQLLFYSVGIGQISSEVPQNLSASRPQDRQFILSSKKLLLSDSGFYLCAWSAGQVYGYTFGSGTRLTVV.

This chain uses TRBV6-5 with TRBJ2-1; 13 bases match TRBD2. CDR3 length equals 15 residues. Germline V lookup: CDR1 MNHEY, CDR2 SVGAGI. J gave up 9 bases and V 6 bases, and 8 bases lay outside the gene matches. CDR3 region: CASSLGLAGVGEQFF. The CDR3 DNA reads TGTGCCAGCAGCCTAGGACTAGCGGGAGTGGGTGAGCAGTTCTTC.

The rearrangement links TRBV5-1 to TRBJ1-1; D not resolved. CDR3 length: 13 residues. Germline V lookup: CDR1 SGHRS, CDR2 YFSETQ. V was trimmed by 0 bases and J by 0 bases, leaving 3 bases between them. DNA for the CDR3: TGCGCCAGCAGCTTGGCAGTGAACACTGAAGCTTTCTTT. This gives the protein CASSLAVNTEAFF.

This rearrangement joins TRBV7-2 to TRBJ2-7; D unresolved. The ends were cut back, 5 bases at V and 6 bases at J, with 20 bases in the middle. This CDR3 spans 15 amino acids. CDR1 is SGHTA and CDR2 is FQGNSA in the germline V gene. Here the CDR3 DNA reads TGTGCCAGCAGCCCCGACTTTTCGGTAGTAGGCGAGCAGTACTTC. This codes for CASSPDFSVVGEQYF.

This chain uses TRBV6-6 with TRBJ2-7; D may be TRBD1 (6 bases). CDR3 length: 15 residues. CDR1 is MNHNY and CDR2 is SVGAGI in the germline V gene (reference sequence). V was clipped by 4 bases and J by 2 bases, with 15 bases between them. The CDR3 spells CASSFRDKFPYEQYF. CDR3 DNA: TGTGCCAGCAGTTTCCGGGACAAGTTCCCCTACGAGCAGTACTTC.

This sequence joins TRBV29-1 and TRBJ1-1, with a weak D call TRBD1 (6 bases). The CDR3 is 15 amino acids. Germline V lookup: CDR1 SQVTM, CDR2 ANQGSEA. Trimming stripped 1 base from V and 4 bases from J, with 16 bases between. CDR3 DNA sequence: TGCAGCGTTGAAGGGACAGAAAATTGGGTCACTGAAGCTTTCTTT. Protein sequence: CSVEGTENWVTEAFF.

This clone was observed a handful of times. The chain couples TRBV27 to TRBJ1-2; D might be TRBD1 (6 bases). V lost 5 bases and J 5 bases, leaving 9 bases between the germline ends. CDR1 and CDR2 from the germline V gene are MNHEY and SMNVEV (reference sequence). The CDR3 contains 12 residues. The CDR3 spells CASSTTGYGYTF. CDR3 nucleotides: TGTGCCAGCAGTACGACAGGATATGGCTACACCTTC.

The chain is built from TRBV6-1 and TRBJ2-7; D is perhaps TRBD1 (5 bases). The CDR3 extends over 13 amino acids. The germline V gene has CDR1 MNHNS and CDR2 SASEGT. With 6 bases removed from V and 3 bases from J, the gap between germline ends came to 12 bases. CDR3 protein: CASSPTVFYEQYF. CDR3 nucleotide sequence: TGTGCCAGCAGCCCGACAGTATTCTACGAGCAGTACTTC.

This clone has more than one count but fewer than ten. J is TRBJ1-2 and V is TRBV4-3; D unresolved. V lost 3 bases and J lost 3, with 14 bases in between. Germline V CDR1 and CDR2: LGHNA, YSLEER. The CDR3 has 15 residues. The CDR3, as DNA: TGCGCCAGCAGCCAGACGACAAGCTCCTACTATGGCTACACCTTC. Its protein product is CASSQTTSSYYGYTF.

This chain uses TRBV30 with TRBJ1-1; 7 nucleotides agree with TRBD1. From germline, CDR1 is GTSNPN and CDR2 SVGIG (reference sequence). V shed 3 bases, J shed 1 base, and the junction held 5 bases outside the gene matches. CDR3 size: 14 residues. CDR3 loop: CAWRKQGWNTEAFF. CDR3 DNA: TGTGCCTGGAGGAAACAGGGGTGGAACACTGAAGCTTTCTTT.

The V call is TRBV27, the J call TRBJ2-3; maybe TRBD2 (5 bases). CDR3 length equals 18 residues. Trimming removed 1 base from V and 1 base from J, with 18 bases in between. Germline V gene lookup returns CDR1 MNHEY and CDR2 SMNVEV (reference sequence). The CDR3 loop reads CASSLYSQRGSRTDTQYF. The CDR3 nucleotides are TGTGCCAGCAGTTTATATTCACAACGAGGGTCGCGCACAGATACGCAGTATTTT.

The chain joins TRBV18 to TRBJ1-1, with D possibly matching TRBD1 (6 bases). CDR1 and CDR2 from the germline V gene are KGHSH and LQKENI. This CDR3 spans 14 amino acids. Trimming removed 5 bases at V and 2 bases at J, with 12 bases between. This CDR3 is CASSSQGYNTEAFF. As DNA, the CDR3 is TGTGCCAGCTCAAGTCAGGGGTATAACACTGAAGCTTTCTTT.

This clone came up once. The chain links TRBV6-4 to TRBJ2-6; the D gene is possibly TRBD1 (5 bases). V lost 5 bases, J lost 0 bases, and 11 bases lay in between. Germline V gene data show CDR1 as MRHNA and CDR2 as SNTAGT. This CDR3 is built from 16 residues. The CDR3 nucleotides read TGTGCCAGCAGTAGACAGCCCCTCTCTGGGGCCAACGTCCTGACTTTC. Translation gives CASSRQPLSGANVLTF.

The CDR3 is CAWNRDGNSPLHF. The CDR3 DNA sequence: TGTGCCTGGAACAGGGATGGTAATTCACCCCTCCACTTT. The rearrangement links TRBV30 to TRBJ1-6; a weak D match, TRBD1 (6 bases). V was trimmed by 4 bases and J by 6 bases, leaving 10 bases between them. The germline V gene has CDR1 GTSNPN and CDR2 SVGIG (reference sequence). The CDR3 is 13 amino acids.

The chain recombines TRBV5-6 with TRBJ1-4; D remains ambiguous. The CDR3 loop spans 16 amino acids. In germline, CDR1 is SGHDT, CDR2 YYEEEE. Trimming removed 6 bases from V and 0 bases from J, with 15 bases in between. CDR3 region: CASTYRWAATNEKLFF. CDR3 sequence (DNA): TGTGCCAGCACCTATAGGTGGGCAGCAACTAATGAAAAACTGTTTTTT.

This chain joins TRBV15 and TRBJ1-6, with a tentative D call TRBD1 (5 bases). V lost 0 bases, J lost 10 bases, and 16 bases lay in between. CDR1 and CDR2 from the germline V gene are LNHNV and YYDKDF (reference sequence). The CDR3 is 16 residues long. The CDR3 region is CATSRDRAGRGSPLHF. The CDR3 coding sequence is TGTGCCACCAGCAGAGATCGGGCAGGGAGGGGATCACCCCTCCACTTT.

The V gene is TRBV7-2, the J gene TRBJ2-1, with TRBD2 as a possible D gene (6 bases). From germline, CDR1 is SGHTA and CDR2 FQGNSA. The CDR3 covers 15 residues. V dropped 5 bases and J dropped 8 bases, with 19 bases sitting between them. CDR3 DNA sequence: TGTGCCAGCAGCGGACGGGGACTCACGACAGATGAGCAGTTCTTC. This sequence encodes CASSGRGLTTDEQFF.

This clone was observed a few times. The chain couples TRBV6-5 to TRBJ2-5; TRBD2 might be the D (5 bases). Germline CDR1 and CDR2: MNHEY and SVGAGI. Trimming removed 2 bases from V and 2 bases from J, with 15 bases in between. This CDR3 region has 16 residues. The CDR3 loop reads CASSYSRRQQQETQYF. The DNA for the CDR3 is TGTGCCAGCAGTTACAGCCGGAGGCAGCAACAAGAGACCCAGTACTTC.

The J gene is TRBJ1-1, the V gene TRBV19; D call uncertain. The germline V gene encodes CDR1 LNHDA and CDR2 SQIVND (reference sequence). This CDR3 contains 14 residues. Deletions cut 0 bases from V and 0 bases from J, with 5 bases between. The DNA for the CDR3 is TGTGCCAGTAGTATAGACCCTATGAACACTGAAGCTTTCTTT. Protein: CASSIDPMNTEAFF.

In the case of this clone: In the same sample, other DNA sequences code for this CDR3. This chain links TRBV5-4 with TRBJ2-3; unclear D gene. Germline CDR1 is SGHNT and CDR2 is YYREEE (reference sequence). The germline V and J ends were trimmed by 3 bases and 2 bases, with 4 bases remaining between them. The CDR3 is made up of 12 amino acids. The CDR3 bases are TGTGCCAGCAGCTCTAACACAGATACGCAGTATTTT. Protein sequence: CASSSNTDTQYF.

The rearrangement uses TRBV5-1 and TRBJ1-2, with D possibly matching TRBD1 (6 bases). The V gene's germline CDR1 is SGHRS and CDR2 YFSETQ. Trimming left V 0 bases short and J 8 bases short, with 20 bases between. The CDR3 extends over 16 amino acids. The CDR3 loop is CASSLGAGQGLAGYTF. The CDR3 nucleotides read TGCGCCAGCAGCTTGGGTGCGGGTCAGGGGCTGGCGGGCTACACCTTC.

The V gene is TRBV7-9, the J gene TRBJ1-5; the D gene is possibly TRBD1 (5 bases). The CDR3 loop spans 12 amino acids. The V end was cut by 5 bases, the J end by 8 bases, with 10 bases between. Germline CDR1 is SEHNR and CDR2 is FQNEAQ (reference sequence). The CDR3 DNA is TGTGCCAGCAGCCAACAGGATGAGCCCCAGCATTTT. Protein sequence: CASSQQDEPQHF. Supplemented by reference TRBV7-9 and TRBJ1-5, the full variable domain reads DTGVSQNPRHKITKRGQNVTFRCDPISEHNRLYWYRQTLGQGPEFLTYFQNEAQLEKSRLLSDRFSAERPKGSFSTLEIQRTEQGDSAMYLCASSQQDEPQHFGDGTRLSIL.

This rearrangement joins TRBV18 to TRBJ2-7; 8 bases match TRBD1. The V and J ends lost 6 bases and 7 bases, in that order; junction bases with no gene match: 14. Germline V gene sequence: CDR1 KGHSH, CDR2 LQKENI. The CDR3 spans 15 residues. CDR3 bases: TGTGCCAGCTCGCGCAGGGGGCCGCCCGACCGAGAGCAGTACTTC. It is translated as CASSRRGPPDREQYF. The whole variable domain, filled in from reference TRBV18 and TRBJ2-7, reads NAGVMQNPRHLVRRRGQEARLRCSPMKGHSHVYWYRQLPEEGLKFMVYLQKENIIDESGMPKERFSAEFPKEGPSILRIQQVVRGDSAAYFCASSRRGPPDREQYFGPGTRLTVT.

This clone was recorded a few times. The chain uses TRBV28 and TRBJ2-1; D is perhaps TRBD2 (5 bases). V lost 5 bases, J lost 7 bases, and 9 bases lay in between. In germline, CDR1 is MDHEN, CDR2 SYDVKM. This CDR3 has 12 residues. The CDR3 is CASSVLVNEQFF. The CDR3 region has the DNA TGTGCCAGCAGTGTACTAGTGAATGAGCAGTTCTTC. Variable domain in full (rest from reference TRBV28 and TRBJ2-1): DVKVTQSSRYLVKRTGEKVFLECVQDMDHENMFWYRQDPGLGLRLIYFSYDVKMKEKGDIPEGYSVSREKKERFSLILESASTNQTSMYLCASSVLVNEQFFGPGTRLTVL.

V usage is TRBV4-3 and J usage is TRBJ2-1, with a possible D match to TRBD2 (5 bases). CDR1 and CDR2 from the germline V gene are LGHNA and YSLEER. Deletions cut 0 bases from V and 4 bases from J, with 10 bases between. There are 15 residues in the CDR3. The CDR3 DNA reads as TGCGCCAGCAGCCAAGAGAGAGCGGCTTACAATGAGCAGTTCTTC. It is translated as CASSQERAAYNEQFF.

The CDR3 bases are TGTGCCAGCAGTTTCGTAAACCCTGGGACAGGGATAACCACAGATACGCAGTATTTT. Protein product: CASSFVNPGTGITTDTQYF. The V call is TRBV27, the J call TRBJ2-3; 9 bases match TRBD1. The ends lost 3 bases at V and 2 bases at J; junction bases unmatched: 15. Germline loops: CDR1 MNHEY, CDR2 SMNVEV (reference sequence). The CDR3 consists of 19 residues.